Sequencing of this T cell receptor beta chain was carried out in a study of cytomegalovirus exposure and HLA in healthy donors. In its sample, this clone was seen once. Its specificity is unknown. Points from the study as a whole: Cytomegalovirus status was reportedly diagnosed by the classifier with high specificity and sensitivity. Researchers catalogued around 150 TCR beta chains as cytomegalovirus-associated. Follow-up analysis later connected one missense variant in DCLRE1C with trimming of TCR beta V- and J-genes.

PCR involved 60 Vbeta and 13 Jbeta primers. In the original processing: About 11 million of tens of millions of unique TCR beta chains were shared, per a later count. Data came from immunoSEQ multiplex PCR; TCRdb stores just in-frame clones and leaves some out. V and J calls and clone size are those listed in that table; D and trimming were worked out from the DNA. The table shows some 130,000 clones, with about 78% occurring only once. Germline CDR1 reads SEHNR; CDR2 reads FQNEAQ (reference sequence). The CDR3 runs to 15 residues. V trimming: 5 bases; J trimming: 3 bases; junction bases outside the gene matches: 10.

Sequencing was performed on PBMCs. The sequence derives from a female donor in good health and CMV-seronegative. The V call is TRBV7-9, the J call TRBJ2-7; 7 bases are shared with TRBD1. The CDR3 loop reads CASSRNTGAGYEQYF. In DNA form, the CDR3 reads TGTGCCAGCAGCCGAAATACAGGGGCCGGCTACGAGCAGTACTTC.